This T cell receptor beta chain is drawn from a study of OX40 agonist ivuxolimab in advanced cancers. Study context: The patients got ivuxolimab, which is an agonistic anti-OX40 (CD134) antibody. Patients were roughly 83% male with ages roughly 20 to 90, mean 60.

At baseline, cycle 4 day 1, and cycle 7 day 1, blood was sampled. Clones were sequenced by immunoSEQ multiplex PCR, and TCRdb holds only the in-frame ones, with some missing. Of some 94,000 clones in the sample, approximately 92% were seen once. Specimen: CD4+ or CD8+ T cells sorted from blood, collected in a trial of the OX40 agonist ivuxolimab. The clonotype was recovered from an adult with an advanced solid tumor such as melanoma, head and neck, liver or kidney cancer.

The CDR3 sequence: CASSPPDSWSYEQYF. The CDR3 DNA reads TGTGCCAGCAGTCCCCCGGACAGTTGGTCCTACGAGCAGTACTTC. V and J are TRBV6-6 and TRBJ2-7, with D possibly matching TRBD1 (6 bases). Germline lookup yields CDR1 MNHNY and CDR2 SVGAGI (reference sequence). Deletions cut 5 bases from V and 1 base from J, with 15 bases between. The CDR3 totals 15 residues.